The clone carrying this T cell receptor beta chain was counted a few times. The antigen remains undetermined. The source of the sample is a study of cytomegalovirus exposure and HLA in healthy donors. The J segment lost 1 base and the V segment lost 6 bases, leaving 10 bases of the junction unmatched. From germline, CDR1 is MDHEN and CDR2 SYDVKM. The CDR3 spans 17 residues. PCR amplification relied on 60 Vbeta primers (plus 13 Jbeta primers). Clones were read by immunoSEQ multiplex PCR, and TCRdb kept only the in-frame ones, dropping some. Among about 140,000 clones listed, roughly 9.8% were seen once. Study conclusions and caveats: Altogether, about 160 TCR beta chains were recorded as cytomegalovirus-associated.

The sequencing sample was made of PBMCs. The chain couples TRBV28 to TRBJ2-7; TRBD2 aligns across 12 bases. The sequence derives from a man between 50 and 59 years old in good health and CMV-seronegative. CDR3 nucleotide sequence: TGTGCCAGCAGACTATTCGGGACTAGCGGGCTATCCTACGAGCAGTACTTC. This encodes CASRLFGTSGLSYEQYF.